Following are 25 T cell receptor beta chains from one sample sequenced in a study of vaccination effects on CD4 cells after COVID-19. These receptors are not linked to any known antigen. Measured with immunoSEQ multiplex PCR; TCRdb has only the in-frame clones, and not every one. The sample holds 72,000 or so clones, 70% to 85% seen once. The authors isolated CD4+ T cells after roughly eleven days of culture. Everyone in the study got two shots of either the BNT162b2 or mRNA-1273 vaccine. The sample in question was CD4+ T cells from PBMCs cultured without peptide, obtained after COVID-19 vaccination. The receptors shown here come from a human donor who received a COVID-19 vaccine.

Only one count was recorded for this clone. CDR3 in amino acids: CASSTRGSYGYTF. The CDR3, as DNA: TGTGCCAGTAGCACACGGGGTTCCTATGGCTACACCTTC. The chain couples TRBV19 to TRBJ1-2; the D is unclear. The germline V gene has CDR1 LNHDA and CDR2 SQIVND (reference sequence). The V gene lost 6 bases and the J gene lost 4 bases, with 12 bases spanning the gap. This CDR3 has 13 amino acids.

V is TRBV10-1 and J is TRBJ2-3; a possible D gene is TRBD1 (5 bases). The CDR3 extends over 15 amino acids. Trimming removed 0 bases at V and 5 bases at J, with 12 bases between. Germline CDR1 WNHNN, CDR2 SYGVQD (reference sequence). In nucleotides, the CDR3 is TGCGCCAGCAGTGAGTCTAGGGGTAGGCGAGATACGCAGTATTTT. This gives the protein CASSESRGRRDTQYF.

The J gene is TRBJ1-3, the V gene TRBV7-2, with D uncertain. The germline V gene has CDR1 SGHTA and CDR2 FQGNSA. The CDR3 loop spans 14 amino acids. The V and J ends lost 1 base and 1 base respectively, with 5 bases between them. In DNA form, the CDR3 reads TGTGCCAGCAGCTTAGGGGGATCTGGAAACACCATATATTTT. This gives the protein CASSLGGSGNTIYF.

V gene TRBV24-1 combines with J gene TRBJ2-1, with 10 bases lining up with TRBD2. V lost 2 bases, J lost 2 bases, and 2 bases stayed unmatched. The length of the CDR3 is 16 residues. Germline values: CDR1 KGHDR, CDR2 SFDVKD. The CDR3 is CATSDSLAGAYNEQFF. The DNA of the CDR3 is TGTGCCACCAGTGATTCGCTAGCGGGGGCCTACAATGAGCAGTTCTTC.

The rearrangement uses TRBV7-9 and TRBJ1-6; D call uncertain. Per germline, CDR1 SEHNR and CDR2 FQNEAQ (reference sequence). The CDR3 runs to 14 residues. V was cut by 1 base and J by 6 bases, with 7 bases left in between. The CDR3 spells CASSLEGVNSPLHF. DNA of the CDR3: TGTGCCAGCAGCTTAGAAGGCGTTAATTCACCCCTCCACTTT.

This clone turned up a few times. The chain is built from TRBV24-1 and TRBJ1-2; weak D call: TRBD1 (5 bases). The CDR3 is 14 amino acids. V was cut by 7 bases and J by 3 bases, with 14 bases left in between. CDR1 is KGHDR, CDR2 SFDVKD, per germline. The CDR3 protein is CATSGTQGDYGYTF. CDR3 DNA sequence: TGTGCCACCAGCGGAACGCAGGGAGACTATGGCTACACCTTC.

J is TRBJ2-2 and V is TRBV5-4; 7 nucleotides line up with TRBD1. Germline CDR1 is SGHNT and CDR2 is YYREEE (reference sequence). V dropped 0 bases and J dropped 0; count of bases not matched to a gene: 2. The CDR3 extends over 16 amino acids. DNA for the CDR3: TGTGCCAGCAGCTTGGGGGACAGCGCGAACACCGGGGAGCTGTTTTTT. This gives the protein CASSLGDSANTGELFF.

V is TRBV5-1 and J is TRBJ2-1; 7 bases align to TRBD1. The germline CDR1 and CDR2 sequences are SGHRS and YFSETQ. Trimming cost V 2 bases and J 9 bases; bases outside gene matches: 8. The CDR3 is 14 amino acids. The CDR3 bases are TGCGCCAGCAGCTTTCAACGAAGACAGGGTGAGCAGTTCTTC. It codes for CASSFQRRQGEQFF. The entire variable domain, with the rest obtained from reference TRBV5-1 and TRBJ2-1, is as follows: KAGVTQTPRYLIKTRGQQVTLSCSPISGHRSVSWYQQTPGQGLQFLFEYFSETQRNKGNFPGRFSGRQFSNSRSEMNVSTLELGDSALYLCASSFQRRQGEQFFGPGTRLTVL.

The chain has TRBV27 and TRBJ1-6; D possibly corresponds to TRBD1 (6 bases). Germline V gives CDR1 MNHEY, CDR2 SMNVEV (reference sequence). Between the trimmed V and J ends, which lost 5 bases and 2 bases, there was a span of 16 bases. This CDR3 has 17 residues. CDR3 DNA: TGTGCCAGCAGTCCCACCCAAGGGGGGGCCTATAATTCACCCCTCCACTTT. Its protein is CASSPTQGGAYNSPLHF.

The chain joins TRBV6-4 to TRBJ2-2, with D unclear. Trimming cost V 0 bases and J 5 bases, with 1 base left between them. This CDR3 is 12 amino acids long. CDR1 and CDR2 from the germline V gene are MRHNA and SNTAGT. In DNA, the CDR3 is TGTGCCAGCAGTGACTCGACCGGGGAGCTGTTTTTT. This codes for CASSDSTGELFF.

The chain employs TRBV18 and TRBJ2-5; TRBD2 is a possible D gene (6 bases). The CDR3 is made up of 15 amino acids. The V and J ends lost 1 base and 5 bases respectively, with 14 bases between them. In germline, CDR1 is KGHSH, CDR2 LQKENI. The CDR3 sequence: CASSPRTGSGETQYF. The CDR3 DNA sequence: TGTGCCAGCTCACCACGTACCGGGAGTGGGGAGACCCAGTACTTC.

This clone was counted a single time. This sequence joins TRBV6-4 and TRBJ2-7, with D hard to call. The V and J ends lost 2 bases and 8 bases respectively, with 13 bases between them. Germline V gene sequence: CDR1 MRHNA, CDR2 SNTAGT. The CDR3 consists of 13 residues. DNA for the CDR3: TGTGCCAGCAGTGACCCCGGGTCCGAAAAGCAGTACGTC. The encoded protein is CASSDPGSEKQYV.

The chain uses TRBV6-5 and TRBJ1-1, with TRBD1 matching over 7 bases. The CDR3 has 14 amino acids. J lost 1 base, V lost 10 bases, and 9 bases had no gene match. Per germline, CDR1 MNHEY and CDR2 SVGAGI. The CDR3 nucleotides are TGTGCCACAATAGGACCAGGGGGGAACACTGAAGCTTTCTTT. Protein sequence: CATIGPGGNTEAFF.

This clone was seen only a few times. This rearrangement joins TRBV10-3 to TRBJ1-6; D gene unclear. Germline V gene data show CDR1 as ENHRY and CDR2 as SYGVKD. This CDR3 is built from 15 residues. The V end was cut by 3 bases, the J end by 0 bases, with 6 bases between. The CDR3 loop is CAISDRSSYNSPLHF. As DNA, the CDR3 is TGTGCCATCAGTGACAGGAGCTCCTATAATTCACCCCTCCACTTT.

This CDR3 is CASSYHDRLPHEQYV. CDR3 DNA sequence: TGTGCCAGCAGTTACCACGACAGACTTCCCCACGAGCAGTACGTC. This chain links TRBV6-5 with TRBJ2-7; D is possibly TRBD1 (5 bases). Deletions cut 2 bases from V and 5 bases from J, with 16 bases between. Germline assignment: CDR1 MNHEY and CDR2 SVGAGI. There are 15 residues in the CDR3.

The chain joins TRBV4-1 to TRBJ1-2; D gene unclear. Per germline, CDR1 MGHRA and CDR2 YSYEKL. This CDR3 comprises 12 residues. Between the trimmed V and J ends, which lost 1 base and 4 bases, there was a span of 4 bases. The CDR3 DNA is TGCGCCAGCAGCCAAGTGGGCTATGGCTACACCTTC. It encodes CASSQVGYGYTF.

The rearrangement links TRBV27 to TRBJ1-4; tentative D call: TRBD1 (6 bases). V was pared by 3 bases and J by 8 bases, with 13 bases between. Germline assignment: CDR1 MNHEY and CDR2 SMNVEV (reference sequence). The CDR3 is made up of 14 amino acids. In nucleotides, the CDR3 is TGTGCCAGCAGTTTCCAAGGGACAACAGAAAAACTGTTTTTT. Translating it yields CASSFQGTTEKLFF. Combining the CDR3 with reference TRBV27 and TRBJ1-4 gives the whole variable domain EAQVTQNPRYLITVTGKKLTVTCSQNMNHEYMSWYRQDPGLGLRQIYYSMNVEVTDKGDVPEGYKVSRKEKRNFPLILESPSPNQTSLYFCASSFQGTTEKLFFGSGTQLSVL.

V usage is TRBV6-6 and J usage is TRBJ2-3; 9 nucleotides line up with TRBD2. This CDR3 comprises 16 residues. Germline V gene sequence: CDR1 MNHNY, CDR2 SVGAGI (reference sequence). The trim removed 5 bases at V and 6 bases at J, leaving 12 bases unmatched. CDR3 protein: CASSRGVAGVGDTQYF. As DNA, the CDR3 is TGTGCCAGCAGTCGGGGGGTAGCGGGGGTCGGCGATACGCAGTATTTT.

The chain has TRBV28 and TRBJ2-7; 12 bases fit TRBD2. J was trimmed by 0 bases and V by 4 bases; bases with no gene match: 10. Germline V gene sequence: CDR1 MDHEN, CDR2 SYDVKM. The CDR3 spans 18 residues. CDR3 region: CASSSSGLAGTSSYEQYV. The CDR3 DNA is TGTGCCAGCAGTTCGTCCGGACTAGCGGGGACGAGCTCCTACGAGCAGTACGTC.

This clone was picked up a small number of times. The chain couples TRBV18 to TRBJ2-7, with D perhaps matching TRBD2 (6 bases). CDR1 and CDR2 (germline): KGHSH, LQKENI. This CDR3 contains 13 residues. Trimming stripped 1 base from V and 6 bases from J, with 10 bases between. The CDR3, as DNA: TGTGCCAGCTCACCACTACCGGAGGGCGAGCAGTACGTC. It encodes CASSPLPEGEQYV.

Written as DNA, the CDR3 is TGTGCCAGCAGTCCACAGGGGACCTATGGCTACACCTTC. Protein: CASSPQGTYGYTF. The rearrangement joins TRBV6-5 to TRBJ1-2; 7 bases line up with TRBD1. Germline V CDR1 and CDR2: MNHEY, SVGAGI. After removal of 5 bases from V and 4 bases from J, the junction contained 4 bases not matched to a gene. This CDR3 is built from 13 residues.

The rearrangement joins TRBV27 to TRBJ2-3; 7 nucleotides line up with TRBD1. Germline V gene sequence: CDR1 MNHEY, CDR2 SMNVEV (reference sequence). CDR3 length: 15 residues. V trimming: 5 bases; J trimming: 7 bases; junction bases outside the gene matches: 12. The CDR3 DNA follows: TGTGCCAGCAGTCTGAGAAGGGGGCTAGGGAATACGCAGTATTTT. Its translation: CASSLRRGLGNTQYF.

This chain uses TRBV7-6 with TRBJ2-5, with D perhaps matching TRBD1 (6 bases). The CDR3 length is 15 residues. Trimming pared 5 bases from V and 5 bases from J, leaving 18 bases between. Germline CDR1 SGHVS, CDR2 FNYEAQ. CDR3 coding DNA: TGTGCCAGCAGCCCGCGGACAGTAGCGTGGGAGACCCAGTACTTC. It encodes CASSPRTVAWETQYF.

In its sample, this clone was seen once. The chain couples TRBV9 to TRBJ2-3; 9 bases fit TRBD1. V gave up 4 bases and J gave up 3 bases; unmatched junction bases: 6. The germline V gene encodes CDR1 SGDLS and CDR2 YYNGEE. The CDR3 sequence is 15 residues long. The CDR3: CASSLQGAGTDTQYF. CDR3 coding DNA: TGTGCCAGCAGCTTACAGGGGGCGGGGACAGATACGCAGTATTTT.

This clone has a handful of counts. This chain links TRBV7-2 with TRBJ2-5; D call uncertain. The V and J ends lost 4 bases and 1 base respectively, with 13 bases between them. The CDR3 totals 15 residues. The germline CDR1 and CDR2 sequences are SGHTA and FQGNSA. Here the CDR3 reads CASSSSGRIQETQYF. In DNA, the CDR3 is TGTGCCAGCAGCTCGTCTGGACGGATCCAAGAGACCCAGTACTTC.